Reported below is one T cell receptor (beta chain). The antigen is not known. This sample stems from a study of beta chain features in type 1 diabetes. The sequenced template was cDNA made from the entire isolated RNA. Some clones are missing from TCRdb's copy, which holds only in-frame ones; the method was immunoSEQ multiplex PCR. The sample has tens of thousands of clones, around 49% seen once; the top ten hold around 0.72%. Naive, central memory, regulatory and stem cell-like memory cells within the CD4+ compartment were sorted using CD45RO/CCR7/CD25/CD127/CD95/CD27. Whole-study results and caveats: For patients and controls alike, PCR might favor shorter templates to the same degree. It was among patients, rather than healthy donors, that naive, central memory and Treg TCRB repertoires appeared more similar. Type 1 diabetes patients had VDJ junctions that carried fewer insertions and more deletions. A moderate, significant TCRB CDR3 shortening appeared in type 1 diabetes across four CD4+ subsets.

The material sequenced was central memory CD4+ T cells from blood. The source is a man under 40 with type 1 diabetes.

The CDR3 sequence is CASSLEGLAGREQFF. In DNA, the CDR3 is TGTGCCAGCAGCTTGGAGGGACTAGCGGGAAGGGAGCAGTTCTTC. The V and J genes are TRBV5-5 and TRBJ2-1; 13 bases agree with TRBD2. The CDR3 runs 15 residues. Trimming cost V 0 bases and J 10 bases; bases outside gene matches: 4. The germline CDR1 and CDR2 sequences are SGHKS and YYEKEE (reference sequence). Full variable domain (remainder filled in from reference TRBV5-5 and TRBJ2-1): DAGVTQSPTHLIKTRGQQVTLRCSPISGHKSVSWYQQVLGQGPQFIFQYYEKEERGRGNFPDRFSARQFPNYSSELNVNALLLGDSALYLCASSLEGLAGREQFFGPGTRLTVL.